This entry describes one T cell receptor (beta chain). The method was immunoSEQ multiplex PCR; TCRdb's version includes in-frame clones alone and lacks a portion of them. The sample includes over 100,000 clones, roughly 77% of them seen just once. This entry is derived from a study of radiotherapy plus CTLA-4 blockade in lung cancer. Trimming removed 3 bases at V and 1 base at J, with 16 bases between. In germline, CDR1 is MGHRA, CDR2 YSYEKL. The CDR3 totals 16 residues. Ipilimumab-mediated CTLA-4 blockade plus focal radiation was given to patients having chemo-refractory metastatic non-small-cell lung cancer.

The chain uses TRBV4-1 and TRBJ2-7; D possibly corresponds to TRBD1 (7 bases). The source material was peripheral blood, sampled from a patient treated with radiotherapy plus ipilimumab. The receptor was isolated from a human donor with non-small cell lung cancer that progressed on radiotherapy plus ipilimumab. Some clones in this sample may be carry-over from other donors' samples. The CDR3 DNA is TGCGCCAGCAGCCACGCCGGGGGCAGGGGGTCCTACGAGCAGTACTTC. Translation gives CASSHAGGRGSYEQYF.